This TCR beta chain was retrieved from a study of monozygotic twins with inflammatory bowel disease. For both chains, the TCRalpha and TCRbeta cDNA went through two nested PCRs of about 15 and 9 cycles. TCRdb reprocessed the 5' RACE reads, keeping one entry per CDR3 protein, no DNA. Its clone listing holds about 380,000 distinct CDR3 sequences. There are 14 residues in the CDR3. Germline values: CDR1 SGHKS, CDR2 YYEKEE (reference sequence). The sequencing input was blood. This TCR came from a human donor with ulcerative colitis or Crohn's disease, or a healthy co-twin of an affected twin (not recorded which). The chain employs TRBV5-5 and TRBJ2-7; the D gene TCRdb calls, TRBD1, cannot be checked with no DNA. CDR3 region: CASSLRVPPYEQYF.